A selection of T cell receptor beta chains follows, all from one sample in a study of shared clonotypes between healthy human individuals. Sequencing was performed with immunoSEQ multiplex PCR; in TCRdb, only in-frame clones are kept and a portion is missing. Of about 660,000 clones listed, approximately 79% are singletons. Material: memory CD4+ T cells sorted from blood. The receptor source for this set is a woman aged 25 to 39 in good health. The CDR3 runs from the conserved cysteine through the conserved F or W. Fields, in order: D gene, clone size, J gene, V gene, CDR3 protein, CDR3 DNA. D genes are given only for firm matches. Clone sizes are given selectively: once, few, many, or a class where the clone is expanded.

- - TRBJ2-5 TRBV1 CASSGPQETQYF TGCGCCAGCAGTGGGCCGCAAGAGACCCAGTACTTC
- - TRBJ2-6 TRBV6-1 CASSEDGGTGANVLTF TGTGCCAGCAGTGAAGACGGAGGTACTGGGGCCAACGTCCTGACTTTC
TRBD1 - TRBJ1-5 TRBV2 CASSARTGRNQPQHF TGTGCCAGCAGTGCCCGGACAGGGAGGAATCAGCCCCAGCATTTT
- - TRBJ1-1 TRBV19 CASSYDSRTEAFF TGTGCCAGTAGTTACGACTCTCGCACTGAAGCTTTCTTT
TRBD2 - TRBJ2-3 TRBV19 CASSIPGLAGLRDTQYF TGTGCCAGTAGTATACCGGGACTAGCGGGATTAAGAGATACGCAGTATTTT
- once TRBJ2-7 TRBV4-1 CASSQAGLSYEQYF TGCGCCAGCAGCCAAGCAGGCCTATCCTACGAGCAGTACTTC
- - TRBJ1-4 TRBV27 CASSLGGKTNEKLFF TGTGCCAGCAGTTTAGGGGGAAAGACTAATGAAAAACTGTTTTTT
- - TRBJ2-6 TRBV27 CASSYGSGANVLTF TGTGCCAGCAGTTACGGGTCTGGGGCCAACGTCCTGACTTTC
- - TRBJ2-3 TRBV11-2 CASSLGLMADTQYF TGTGCCAGCAGCTTAGGACTTATGGCAGATACGCAGTATTTT
TRBD2 - TRBJ2-1 TRBV9 CASSQTSGNNEQFF TGTGCCAGCAGCCAGACTAGCGGGAACAATGAGCAGTTCTTC
- many TRBJ1-4 TRBV2 CASRLEINEKLFF TGTGCCAGCAGACTCGAAATTAATGAAAAACTGTTTTTT